A selection of T cell receptor beta chains follows, all from one sample in a study of T cells in tuberculosis. The table came from immunoSEQ multiplex PCR; TCRdb's copy has only in-frame clones and leaves some out. The data contain 29,000 or so clones, 92% of them seen just once; the ten biggest clones take up around 7%. The material sequenced was PBMCs, taken at tuberculosis diagnosis. The receptors here all came from an adult with tuberculosis. Each CDR3 is given with its conserved first and last residue. The D gene is left open where the match is weak. The size field is filled for only some rows; it gives once, few, many or a size class.

abundance: .; v_gene: TRBV5-6; j_gene: TRBJ1-4; d_gene: TRBD1; CDR3nt: TGTGCCAGCAGAATGGGACAGGGGAGGGCTGAAAAACTGTTTTTT; CDR3aa: CASRMGQGRAEKLFF
abundance: .; v_gene: TRBV4-2; j_gene: TRBJ2-3; d_gene: TRBD2; CDR3nt: TGTGCCAGCAGCCCCGCGACTAGCAGCGCCACAGATACGCAGTATTTT; CDR3aa: CASSPATSSATDTQYF
abundance: .; v_gene: TRBV7-3; j_gene: TRBJ2-1; d_gene: .; CDR3nt: TGTGCCAGCAGCTTAAGTGGGGGCCCCTCCTACAATGAGCAGTTCTTC; CDR3aa: CASSLSGGPSYNEQFF
abundance: .; v_gene: TRBV23-1; j_gene: TRBJ1-2; d_gene: .; CDR3nt: TGCGCCAGCAGTCAATCGCGGGGCATTGGTGGCTACACCTTC; CDR3aa: CASSQSRGIGGYTF
abundance: few; v_gene: TRBV20-1; j_gene: TRBJ1-1; d_gene: .; CDR3nt: TGCAGTGCTAGGGAGGGGCCCGCTTTCTTT; CDR3aa: CSAREGPAFF
abundance: .; v_gene: TRBV4-1; j_gene: TRBJ2-1; d_gene: TRBD2; CDR3nt: TGCGCCAGCAGCCAAGACCCAGCGGGGGAGTATCTTGTCGGGGTTGAGCAGTTCTTC; CDR3aa: CASSQDPAGEYLVGVEQFF
abundance: .; v_gene: TRBV15; j_gene: TRBJ2-3; d_gene: TRBD1; CDR3nt: TGTGCCACCAGCAGAGACCGGGACAGTACTAGCACAGATACGCAGTATTTT; CDR3aa: CATSRDRDSTSTDTQYF
abundance: .; v_gene: TRBV30; j_gene: TRBJ2-7; d_gene: TRBD2; CDR3nt: TGTGCCTGGAGCACAAGTTCAGCGGGAAGGTCCTACGAGCAGTACTTC; CDR3aa: CAWSTSSAGRSYEQYF
abundance: once; v_gene: TRBV29-1; j_gene: TRBJ1-1; d_gene: TRBD1; CDR3nt: TGCAGCGCCCCACGGGGCAGGGGGCTTCAACACGGTGAAGCTTTCTTT; CDR3aa: CSAPRGRGLQHGEAFF
abundance: once; v_gene: TRBV15; j_gene: TRBJ1-5; d_gene: .; CDR3nt: TGTGCCACCAGCCATTTGGCCGGCAATCAGCCCCAGCATTTT; CDR3aa: CATSHLAGNQPQHF
abundance: .; v_gene: TRBV4-3; j_gene: TRBJ2-7; d_gene: .; CDR3nt: TGCGCCAGCAGCCAAGATTGGGGAGGACAGGTCTTATACGAGCAGTACTTC; CDR3aa: CASSQDWGGQVLYEQYF
abundance: .; v_gene: TRBV28; j_gene: TRBJ2-5; d_gene: TRBD2; CDR3nt: TGTGCCAGCAGACCGGGACTAGCGAATAGCCAAGAGACCCAGTACTTC; CDR3aa: CASRPGLANSQETQYF
abundance: once; v_gene: TRBV2; j_gene: TRBJ1-1; d_gene: .; CDR3nt: TGTGCCAGCCGGGGGAGGGCCACACGACGGGGCCCACACACTGAAGCTTTCTTT; CDR3aa: CASRGRATRRGPHTEAFF
abundance: .; v_gene: TRBV9; j_gene: TRBJ2-5; d_gene: .; CDR3nt: TGTGCCAGCAGCGTAGACGGCAGGCAAGAGACCCAGTACTTC; CDR3aa: CASSVDGRQETQYF
abundance: medium-sized; v_gene: TRBV7-6; j_gene: TRBJ2-6; d_gene: .; CDR3nt: TGTGCCAGCAGCTTAGGTTATAGCGTGACAGGAAGCTCTGGGGCCAACGTCCTGACTTTC; CDR3aa: CASSLGYSVTGSSGANVLTF
abundance: .; v_gene: TRBV19; j_gene: TRBJ1-5; d_gene: .; CDR3nt: TGTGCTTCGGGGAGGCAGGAAGGTTCCAGCGGTTCATCCCATTTT; CDR3aa: CASGRQEGSSGSSHF
abundance: .; v_gene: TRBV11-2; j_gene: TRBJ2-7; d_gene: .; CDR3nt: TGTGCCAGCAGCTTAGGGAGGACGCAATTCGGGGAGCAGTACTTC; CDR3aa: CASSLGRTQFGEQYF
abundance: .; v_gene: TRBV6-1; j_gene: TRBJ2-7; d_gene: TRBD1; CDR3nt: TGTGCCAGCAGGGGGGGACAGGGTACCCACGAGCAGTACTTC; CDR3aa: CASRGGQGTHEQYF
abundance: .; v_gene: TRBV5-1; j_gene: TRBJ1-4; d_gene: TRBD1; CDR3nt: TGCGCCAGCAGCTTGGGACAGGGTGAAAAACTGTTTTTT; CDR3aa: CASSLGQGEKLFF
abundance: .; v_gene: TRBV4-3; j_gene: TRBJ2-2; d_gene: TRBD2; CDR3nt: TGCGCCAGCAGCTCCCTAGCGGGGGGAACCGGGGAGCTGTTTTTT; CDR3aa: CASSSLAGGTGELFF
abundance: .; v_gene: TRBV28; j_gene: TRBJ2-1; d_gene: .; CDR3nt: TGTGCCAGCACTCAAAGGGGGGGTTCCAACAATGAGCAGTTCTTC; CDR3aa: CASTQRGGSNNEQFF
abundance: once; v_gene: TRBV6-1; j_gene: TRBJ2-2; d_gene: .; CDR3nt: TGTGCCAGCAGTGTTCCCACGAACACCGGGGAGCTGTTTTTT; CDR3aa: CASSVPTNTGELFF
abundance: few; v_gene: TRBV2; j_gene: TRBJ1-5; d_gene: .; CDR3nt: TGTGCCAGCAGTGAACAGGGCGGTCAGCCCCAGCATTTT; CDR3aa: CASSEQGGQPQHF
abundance: .; v_gene: TRBV10-2; j_gene: TRBJ2-7; d_gene: TRBD1; CDR3nt: TGCGCCAGCATGGACAGGGGCTACGAGCAGTACTTC; CDR3aa: CASMDRGYEQYF
abundance: .; v_gene: TRBV30; j_gene: TRBJ2-1; d_gene: TRBD2; CDR3nt: TGTGCCTGGAGTGTAAAGACTAGCGGGACTGTTGAGCAGTTCTTC; CDR3aa: CAWSVKTSGTVEQFF
abundance: .; v_gene: TRBV2; j_gene: TRBJ2-6; d_gene: .; CDR3nt: TGTGCCAGCAGGGGGAGCTCTGGGGCCAACGTCCTGACTTTC; CDR3aa: CASRGSSGANVLTF
abundance: .; v_gene: TRBV29-1; j_gene: TRBJ2-7; d_gene: .; CDR3nt: TGCAGCGTTGAAGATCCTACCGGGAAACGAACGACGAGTTGCTACGAGCAGTACTTC; CDR3aa: CSVEDPTGKRTTSCYEQYF
abundance: .; v_gene: TRBV4-1; j_gene: TRBJ2-7; d_gene: .; CDR3nt: TGCGCCAGCAGCCAAGTATTTCAGGGCTACGAGCAGTACTTC; CDR3aa: CASSQVFQGYEQYF
abundance: .; v_gene: TRBV11-2; j_gene: TRBJ1-4; d_gene: TRBD1; CDR3nt: TGTGCCAGCAGCACATGGGACAGGGTGGAAACTAATGAAAAACTGTTTTTT; CDR3aa: CASSTWDRVETNEKLFF
abundance: .; v_gene: TRBV7-7; j_gene: TRBJ2-2; d_gene: TRBD2; CDR3nt: TGTGCCAGCAGCTTAAATGTGGAGGGAGGGTCCGGGGAGCTGTTTTTT; CDR3aa: CASSLNVEGGSGELFF
abundance: .; v_gene: TRBV15; j_gene: TRBJ1-1; d_gene: TRBD1; CDR3nt: TGTGCCACCAGCTCCGGGACAGGGGAGGCTTTCTTT; CDR3aa: CATSSGTGEAFF
abundance: .; v_gene: TRBV5-1; j_gene: TRBJ1-2; d_gene: TRBD1; CDR3nt: TGCGCCAGCAGCTTGGCCAGGGGGCCCCTGGACTATGGCTACACCTTC; CDR3aa: CASSLARGPLDYGYTF
abundance: medium-sized; v_gene: TRBV19; j_gene: TRBJ1-5; d_gene: TRBD1; CDR3nt: TGTGCCAGTAGGGGGACTCGACAGGGACCCCAGCCCCAGCATTTT; CDR3aa: CASRGTRQGPQPQHF
abundance: once; v_gene: TRBV25-1; j_gene: TRBJ1-1; d_gene: .; CDR3nt: TGTGCCAGCAGTGTGTCCAGGGTGAACACTGAAGCTTTCTTT; CDR3aa: CASSVSRVNTEAFF
abundance: .; v_gene: TRBV5-4; j_gene: TRBJ2-5; d_gene: TRBD1; CDR3nt: TGTGCCAGCAGCTTGGGGGACAGGGTCAAAGAGACCCAGTACTTC; CDR3aa: CASSLGDRVKETQYF
abundance: .; v_gene: TRBV28; j_gene: TRBJ1-2; d_gene: .; CDR3nt: TGTGCCAGCAGTCCGTGGACACCAGAAGGCTACACCTTC; CDR3aa: CASSPWTPEGYTF
abundance: .; v_gene: TRBV19; j_gene: TRBJ2-2; d_gene: .; CDR3nt: TGTGCCAGTACGTCTCTGGGCAGGGCAACCTACGCGAACACCGGGGAGCTGTTTTTT; CDR3aa: CASTSLGRATYANTGELFF
abundance: .; v_gene: TRBV19; j_gene: TRBJ2-2; d_gene: .; CDR3nt: TGTGCCAGTAGTTTAGGCGCGAGCACCGGGGAGCTGTTTTTT; CDR3aa: CASSLGASTGELFF
abundance: .; v_gene: TRBV28; j_gene: TRBJ2-6; d_gene: TRBD1; CDR3nt: TGTGCCAGCAGTTTTGTCCTAGGACAGGGTCCCTCCTCTGGGGCCAACGTCCTGACTTTC; CDR3aa: CASSFVLGQGPSSGANVLTF
abundance: .; v_gene: TRBV28; j_gene: TRBJ1-4; d_gene: TRBD1; CDR3nt: TGTGCCAGCAGTTTACGACAGGGGGCGGAAAAACTGTTTTTT; CDR3aa: CASSLRQGAEKLFF
abundance: .; v_gene: TRBV18; j_gene: TRBJ1-4; d_gene: .; CDR3nt: TGTGCCAGCTCACCCCTCGGGACACCTGCAACTAATGAAAAACTGTTTTTT; CDR3aa: CASSPLGTPATNEKLFF
abundance: few; v_gene: TRBV7-6; j_gene: TRBJ1-1; d_gene: TRBD1; CDR3nt: TGTGCCAGCAGCTGGCCGACAGGGGAAGAACACACTGAAGCTTTCTTT; CDR3aa: CASSWPTGEEHTEAFF
abundance: .; v_gene: TRBV15; j_gene: TRBJ2-1; d_gene: TRBD1; CDR3nt: TGTGCCACCAGCGGCCGGGACAGGGCAGTCTATGAGCAGTTCTTC; CDR3aa: CATSGRDRAVYEQFF
abundance: .; v_gene: TRBV6-6; j_gene: TRBJ2-5; d_gene: TRBD1; CDR3nt: TGTGCCAGCAGCCTGGGACAGGGGGCGCGAGAGACCCAGTACTTC; CDR3aa: CASSLGQGARETQYF
abundance: .; v_gene: TRBV29-1; j_gene: TRBJ2-7; d_gene: TRBD1; CDR3nt: TGCAGCGTTGAACGGGACAGGGGACTCGAGCAGTACTTC; CDR3aa: CSVERDRGLEQYF
abundance: .; v_gene: TRBV20-1; j_gene: TRBJ2-3; d_gene: .; CDR3nt: TGCAGTGCCCCACTAGGAGATACGCAGTATTTT; CDR3aa: CSAPLGDTQYF
abundance: .; v_gene: TRBV6-6; j_gene: TRBJ1-3; d_gene: .; CDR3nt: TGTGCCAGCAGCTCTCGTCCGGGGAACACCATATATTTT; CDR3aa: CASSSRPGNTIYF
abundance: .; v_gene: TRBV2; j_gene: TRBJ2-3; d_gene: TRBD2; CDR3nt: TGTGCCAGCAGCTGGACTAGCGGGGAGACAGATACGCAGTATTTT; CDR3aa: CASSWTSGETDTQYF
abundance: .; v_gene: TRBV19; j_gene: TRBJ1-3; d_gene: TRBD1; CDR3nt: TGTGCCAGTAGTCCCTCGACAGGGGGCAAGATGAACACCATATATTTT; CDR3aa: CASSPSTGGKMNTIYF
abundance: .; v_gene: TRBV5-1; j_gene: TRBJ2-1; d_gene: TRBD2; CDR3nt: TGCGCCAGCAGCTTAAGGGAGGGGCATCCCATGTTCAATGAGCAGTTCTTC; CDR3aa: CASSLREGHPMFNEQFF
abundance: .; v_gene: TRBV5-6; j_gene: TRBJ2-3; d_gene: .; CDR3nt: TGTGCCAGCAGCTTGGGGGCGGGGGATACGCAGTATTTT; CDR3aa: CASSLGAGDTQYF
abundance: .; v_gene: TRBV9; j_gene: TRBJ1-1; d_gene: TRBD1; CDR3nt: TGTGCCAGCAGCGCGACAGGGGCTGAAGCTTTCTTT; CDR3aa: CASSATGAEAFF
abundance: .; v_gene: TRBV2; j_gene: TRBJ2-3; d_gene: TRBD2; CDR3nt: TGTGCCAGCGGCACAACCATAGCGGGAGGGAGAGATACGCAGTATTTT; CDR3aa: CASGTTIAGGRDTQYF
abundance: few; v_gene: TRBV2; j_gene: TRBJ2-7; d_gene: .; CDR3nt: TGTGCCAGCAGAGTTGACAGAGCCTACGAGCAGTACTTC; CDR3aa: CASRVDRAYEQYF
abundance: once; v_gene: TRBV11-2; j_gene: TRBJ2-7; d_gene: TRBD2; CDR3nt: TGTGCCAGCAGCTTGGGACTAGTCTACGAGCAGTACTTC; CDR3aa: CASSLGLVYEQYF
abundance: .; v_gene: TRBV27; j_gene: TRBJ2-1; d_gene: .; CDR3nt: TGTGCCAGCAGTTTATTTTGGCAGGGTTCCTACAATGAGCAGTTCTTC; CDR3aa: CASSLFWQGSYNEQFF
abundance: once; v_gene: TRBV4-1; j_gene: TRBJ2-1; d_gene: TRBD2; CDR3nt: TGCGCCAGCCGTCCCCCCGGACTAGCAAAAGAGGGTGAGCAGTTCTTC; CDR3aa: CASRPPGLAKEGEQFF
abundance: .; v_gene: TRBV5-1; j_gene: TRBJ2-2; d_gene: TRBD2; CDR3nt: TGCGCCAGCAGCTTGGGTAGCGGGGCGAACACCGGGGAGCTGTTTTTT; CDR3aa: CASSLGSGANTGELFF